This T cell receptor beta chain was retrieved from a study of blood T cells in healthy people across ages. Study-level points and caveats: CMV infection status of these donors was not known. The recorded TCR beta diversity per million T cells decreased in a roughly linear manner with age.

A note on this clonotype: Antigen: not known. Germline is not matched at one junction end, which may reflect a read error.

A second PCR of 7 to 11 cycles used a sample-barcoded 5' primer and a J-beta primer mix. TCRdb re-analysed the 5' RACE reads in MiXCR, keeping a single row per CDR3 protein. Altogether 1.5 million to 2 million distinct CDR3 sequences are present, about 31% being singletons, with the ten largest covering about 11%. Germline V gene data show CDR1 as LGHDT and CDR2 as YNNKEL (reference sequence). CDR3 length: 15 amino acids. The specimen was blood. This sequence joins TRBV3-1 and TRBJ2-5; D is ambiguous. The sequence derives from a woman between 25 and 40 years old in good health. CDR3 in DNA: TGTGCCAGCGGCCAACCCGCAAAGTCTCGGGAGACCCAGTACTTC. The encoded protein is CASGQPAKSRETQYF.